This T cell receptor (beta chain) was found in a study of beta chain features in type 1 diabetes. TCRB transcripts that were expressed got sequenced, as all of the isolated RNA had been reverse transcribed. The protocol was immunoSEQ multiplex PCR, while the TCRdb copy is restricted to in-frame clones and leaves out a portion. The table has roughly 240,000 clones, around 68% seen once. Regarding the study as a whole: With patients and controls alike, PCR might favor shorter templates to an equal degree.

The CDR3 consists of 15 residues. V was pared by 7 bases and J by 2 bases, with 20 bases between. Germline V gene lookup returns CDR1 SQVTM and CDR2 ANQGSEA. This clone was seen just once. Its specificity is unknown. The sequence derives from a man aged 30 to 45 in good health. The chain joins TRBV29-1 to TRBJ1-1; D unresolved. The sequencing sample was made of naive CD4+ T cells from blood. The CDR3: CSASTRLTLNTEAFF. CDR3 nucleotide sequence: TGCAGCGCCTCAACCCGGTTAACGTTAAACACTGAAGCTTTCTTT.